These 28 T cell receptor beta chains originate from one sample sequenced in a study of T cell responses to AZD1222 COVID-19 vaccine (dated by TCRdb to the early 2020s). Sample time point, as interpreted from the label and publication: baseline before first vaccination. Reading the label with the study, this specimen's treatment or condition is: meningococcal conjugate vaccine given as trial control. The library relied on the immunoSEQ multiplex PCR assay. TCRdb provides this immuneACCESS table in a form limited to in-frame rearrangements. Some clones are lacking; in checked studies, under half of them reflect an unresolved V gene, and why the rest are absent is not known. In this sample the table shows 150,000 to 180,000 clones, 70% to 90% of which occur a single time. In total, the top ten clones hold roughly 5.8% of the sample. The sequencing here drew on peripheral blood, taken on day 0 of MenACWY control vaccination. The origin of the receptors is an adult in good health.

The chain joins TRBV7-9 to TRBJ2-7; TRBD2 matches 8 bases. Germline V gene sequence: CDR1 SEHNR, CDR2 FQNEAQ (reference sequence). CDR3 length: 15 residues. Trimming cost V 1 base and J 4 bases; bases outside gene matches: 6. The CDR3 here is CASSLGGGRWYEQYF. Here the CDR3 DNA reads TGTGCCAGCAGCTTAGGCGGGGGGCGGTGGTACGAGCAGTACTTC.

This rearrangement joins TRBV10-2 to TRBJ1-2, with 7 bases fitting TRBD1. The CDR3 runs 14 residues. Per germline, CDR1 WSHSY and CDR2 SAAADI. V lost 7 bases to trimming and J lost 5 bases; unmatched junction nucleotides: 10. CDR3 protein: CASTRSGTEYGYTF. The CDR3 nucleotides read TGCGCCAGCACCAGATCCGGGACAGAATATGGCTACACCTTC.

This chain joins TRBV7-2 and TRBJ1-2; D is unresolved. The CDR3 runs 16 residues. Germline CDR1 and CDR2: SGHTA and FQGNSA. The V end was cut by 1 base, the J end by 5 bases, with 17 bases between. CDR3 region: CASSLVPDSRRYGYTF. Written as DNA, the CDR3 is TGTGCCAGCAGCTTAGTTCCGGACTCCCGAAGGTATGGCTACACCTTC. Variable domain in full (rest from reference TRBV7-2 and TRBJ1-2): GAGVSQSPSNKVTEKGKDVELRCDPISGHTALYWYRQSLGQGLEFLIYFQGNSAPDKSGLPSDRFSAERTGGSVSTLTIQRTQQEDSAVYLCASSLVPDSRRYGYTFGSGTRLTVV.

The V and J genes are TRBV19 and TRBJ1-5; D unclear. The CDR3 runs to 15 residues. V lost 3 bases and J lost 1, with 10 bases in between. Germline V CDR1 and CDR2: LNHDA, SQIVND (reference sequence). The CDR3, as DNA: TGTGCCAGTAGTATTCCGGGGAGAAGCAATCAGCCCCAGCATTTT. It translates to CASSIPGRSNQPQHF.

CDR3 DNA sequence: TGTGCCAGCAGCTTAGTGTCGACAGGGAAGTCAGAGACCCAGTACTTC. Encoded protein: CASSLVSTGKSETQYF. The genes are TRBV7-2 and TRBJ2-5; TRBD1 agrees at 7 bases. CDR1 is SGHTA and CDR2 is FQGNSA in the germline V gene. J lost 4 bases, V lost 1 base, and 9 bases had no gene match. The length of the CDR3 is 16 residues.

In DNA form, the CDR3 reads TGTGCCACCAGCAGCCACCAGGGGGGGGGAAATCAGCCCCAGCATTTT. This translates into CATSSHQGGGNQPQHF. V and J are TRBV15 and TRBJ1-5; 7 nucleotides match TRBD1. The CDR3 extends over 16 amino acids. CDR1 is LNHNV, CDR2 YYDKDF, per germline (reference sequence). After removal of 3 bases from V and 4 bases from J, the junction contained 9 bases not matched to a gene.

Here the CDR3 reads CASSLAGFSEQYV. CDR3 nucleotide sequence: TGTGCCAGCAGTTTAGCAGGGTTTTCCGAGCAGTACGTC. The chain is built from TRBV12-3 or TRBV12-4 and TRBJ2-7, with no clear D. The CDR3 has 13 amino acids. The V gene lost 0 bases and the J gene lost 6 bases, with 9 bases spanning the gap.

The chain has TRBV13 and TRBJ2-7; 7 positions agree with TRBD1. This CDR3 region has 14 residues. From germline, CDR1 is PRHDT and CDR2 FYEKMQ (reference sequence). V gave up 2 bases and J gave up 3 bases; unmatched junction bases: 4. CDR3 coding DNA: TGTGCCAGCAGCTTAAGGACAGGAAGCTACGAGCAGTACGTC. Its translation: CASSLRTGSYEQYV.

This chain uses TRBV7-9 with TRBJ2-7, with D tentatively TRBD1 (6 bases). Germline lookup yields CDR1 SEHNR and CDR2 FQNEAQ (reference sequence). The CDR3 has 16 amino acids. The V gene lost 5 bases and the J gene lost 5 bases, with 22 bases spanning the gap. The CDR3 loop is CASSKQDSSGTDEQYF. In DNA form, the CDR3 reads TGTGCCAGCAGCAAACAGGACAGCTCGGGTACTGACGAGCAGTACTTC.

This clone has a single count. The rearrangement joins TRBV5-6 to TRBJ2-7, with unresolved D. V dropped 3 bases and J dropped 3 bases, with 7 bases sitting between them. The V gene's germline CDR1 is SGHDT and CDR2 YYEEEE. CDR3 length equals 12 residues. The CDR3 region has the DNA TGTGCCAGCAGCTCCGATCACTACGAGCAGTACGTC. This sequence encodes CASSSDHYEQYV.

This clone was detected a few times. The CDR3 sequence: CASSEVWRAAGDSPLHF. The CDR3 DNA follows: TGTGCCAGCAGTGAAGTCTGGAGGGCAGCCGGGGATTCACCCCTCCACTTT. V usage is TRBV6-1 and J usage is TRBJ1-6, with no clear D. V was trimmed by 1 base and J by 8 bases, leaving 18 bases between them. Germline V gives CDR1 MNHNS, CDR2 SASEGT. This CDR3 has 17 amino acids.

The V and J genes are TRBV5-1 and TRBJ2-1, with TRBD2 matching over 8 bases. The V gene's germline CDR1 is SGHRS and CDR2 YFSETQ. Germline trimming cut 1 base from V and 1 base from J; bases unmatched to any gene: 7. CDR3 length equals 17 residues. DNA of the CDR3: TGCGCCAGCAGCTTGTCGGGAGCGGGAGTGTCCTACAATGAGCAGTTCTTC. Its protein product is CASSLSGAGVSYNEQFF.

This clone turned up a few times. J is TRBJ1-2 and V is TRBV29-1; TRBD1 matches at 8 bases. The V gene end was trimmed by 7 bases and the J gene end by 4 bases; junction bases not matched to a gene: 5. Germline V gene sequence: CDR1 SQVTM, CDR2 ANQGSEA. The CDR3 length is 12 residues. CDR3 in DNA: TGCAGCGACTTACAGGGGGTCTATGGCTACACCTTC. Its protein product is CSDLQGVYGYTF.

V usage is TRBV29-1 and J usage is TRBJ1-1, with D maybe TRBD1 (5 bases). The germline V gene has CDR1 SQVTM and CDR2 ANQGSEA. Deletions cut 7 bases from V and 0 bases from J, with 12 bases between. The CDR3 spans 13 residues. CDR3 residues: CSAGTGLNTEAFF. CDR3 DNA: TGCAGCGCTGGGACGGGGTTGAACACTGAAGCTTTCTTT.

The CDR3 nucleotides read TGCGCCAGCAGCCAATCTCGACAGGGTTTCTCCTACGAGCAGTACTTC. Its protein is CASSQSRQGFSYEQYF. The chain couples TRBV4-3 to TRBJ2-7; 7 bases agree with TRBD1. With V trimmed by 2 bases and J by 0 bases, 7 bases remained unmatched. From germline, CDR1 is LGHNA and CDR2 YSLEER. This CDR3 spans 16 amino acids.

The V call is TRBV7-9, the J call TRBJ2-1, with a tentative D call TRBD2 (6 bases). V lost 1 base, J lost 0 bases, and 10 bases lay in between. Germline V lookup: CDR1 SEHNR, CDR2 FQNEAQ (reference sequence). This CDR3 spans 16 amino acids. In DNA, the CDR3 is TGTGCCAGCAGCTTAGTTGGGGGGAGCTCCTACAATGAGCAGTTCTTC. Translation gives CASSLVGGSSYNEQFF. The entire variable domain, with the rest obtained from reference TRBV7-9 and TRBJ2-1, is as follows: DTGVSQNPRHKITKRGQNVTFRCDPISEHNRLYWYRQTLGQGPEFLTYFQNEAQLEKSRLLSDRFSAERPKGSFSTLEIQRTEQGDSAMYLCASSLVGGSSYNEQFFGPGTRLTVL.

The rearrangement links TRBV10-3 to TRBJ2-1; 9 positions match TRBD2. The J segment lost 5 bases and the V segment lost 4 bases, leaving 3 bases of the junction unmatched. The CDR3 has 14 amino acids. Germline loops: CDR1 ENHRY, CDR2 SYGVKD. In DNA form, the CDR3 reads TGTGCCATCAGTGCCAGCGGGGGGAACAATGAGCAGTTCTTC. It specifies CAISASGGNNEQFF.

The V and J genes are TRBV18 and TRBJ1-5, with TRBD1 as a possible D gene (5 bases). The CDR3 spans 16 residues. Trimming took off 6 bases at V and 0 bases at J, with 15 bases between the two ends. Germline-derived CDR1 and CDR2 are KGHSH and LQKENI. DNA for the CDR3: TGTGCCAGCTCCCCCGGGGGGTTTGGTAGCAATCAGCCCCAGCATTTT. Translated: CASSPGGFGSNQPQHF.

The chain carries TRBV4-2 and TRBJ2-7; maybe TRBD2 (5 bases). CDR1 is LGHNA, CDR2 YNFKEQ, per germline. This CDR3 comprises 15 residues. With 2 bases removed from V and 7 bases from J, the gap between germline ends came to 18 bases. In DNA, the CDR3 is TGTGCCAGCAGCCAAAGTGTTGGGGAGATGGGTGAGCAGTACTTC. As protein: CASSQSVGEMGEQYF.

This clone was recorded only once. The gene calls are TRBV10-3 and TRBJ2-1; no definite D call. Germline V CDR1 and CDR2: ENHRY, SYGVKD. V was clipped by 10 bases and J by 1 base, with 11 bases between them. The CDR3 has 13 amino acids. This CDR3 is CATLTQSYNEQFF. CDR3 DNA sequence: TGTGCCACCCTGACACAATCCTACAATGAGCAGTTCTTC.

The rearrangement uses TRBV7-9 and TRBJ2-4, with 7 bases aligning to TRBD1. Germline V gene lookup returns CDR1 SEHNR and CDR2 FQNEAQ (reference sequence). The CDR3 is 18 residues long. V shed 4 bases and J 3 bases; nucleotides not matched to a gene: 15. CDR3 sequence (DNA): TGTGCCAGCAGCTCCCCGGGACAGATATCTCGAAGCAAAAACATTCAGTACTTC. It specifies CASSSPGQISRSKNIQYF.

This clone was counted between two and nine times. The chain couples TRBV7-2 to TRBJ1-1; unclear D gene. The germline gives CDR1 SGHTA, CDR2 FQGNSA. The length of the CDR3 is 14 residues. Trimming took 2 bases from V and 5 from J, leaving 12 bases between them. CDR3 amino acids: CASSLMGGGTEAFF. The CDR3, as DNA: TGTGCCAGCAGCTTAATGGGCGGTGGAACTGAAGCTTTCTTT.

V is TRBV25-1 and J is TRBJ1-2; D unclear. The CDR3 extends over 11 amino acids. Between the trimmed V and J ends, which lost 4 bases and 4 bases, there was a span of 4 bases. The V gene's germline CDR1 is MGHDK and CDR2 SYGVNS. Here the CDR3 DNA reads TGTGCCAGCAGTGGGGGCTATGGCTACACCTTC. Protein sequence: CASSGGYGYTF.

This clone was counted a single time. The chain has TRBV6-4 and TRBJ2-1, with 7 bases matching TRBD1. V shed 4 bases and J 8 bases; nucleotides not matched to a gene: 5. The CDR3 loop spans 13 amino acids. From germline, CDR1 is MRHNA and CDR2 SNTAGT. In DNA form, the CDR3 reads TGTGCCAGCAGTGTCGAGAGGGGGCATGAGCAGTTCTTC. It translates to CASSVERGHEQFF.

The chain uses TRBV7-9 and TRBJ1-1; D is undetermined. V was shortened by 5 bases and J by 5 bases, with 15 bases between the two germline ends. The germline CDR1 and CDR2 sequences are SEHNR and FQNEAQ (reference sequence). The CDR3 totals 14 residues. The CDR3 reads CASSPNRVRTEAFF. The CDR3 nucleotides read TGTGCCAGCAGCCCGAACCGGGTACGGACTGAAGCTTTCTTT.

V gene TRBV6-2 or TRBV6-3 combines with J gene TRBJ1-4; 8 bases fit TRBD1. This CDR3 is built from 14 residues. The V segment lost 5 bases and the J segment 3 bases; nucleotides outside the gene matches: 2. Looked up from germline, CDR1 is MNHEY and CDR2 is SVGEGT. CDR3 DNA: TGTGCCAGCAGTCCGACAGGGGCTAATGAAAAACTGTTTTTT. Translating gives CASSPTGANEKLFF.

This chain uses TRBV9 with TRBJ2-3, with 9 bases lining up with TRBD2. J lost 5 bases, V lost 3 bases, and 7 bases had no gene match. CDR1 SGDLS and CDR2 YYNGEE come from the germline V gene. The CDR3 is made up of 15 amino acids. The chain's CDR3 is CASSASSGIEDTQYF. DNA for the CDR3: TGTGCCAGCAGCGCCTCTAGCGGGATTGAAGATACGCAGTATTTT.

This sequence joins TRBV10-3 and TRBJ2-6, with 7 positions matching TRBD1. V trimming: 6 bases; J trimming: 0 bases; junction bases outside the gene matches: 2. The germline gives CDR1 ENHRY, CDR2 SYGVKD. The CDR3 covers 15 residues. In DNA form, the CDR3 reads TGTGCCATCAGCTACAGGGGCTCTGGGGCCAACGTCCTGACTTTC. It codes for CAISYRGSGANVLTF.